A selection of T cell receptor beta chains follows, all from one sample in a study of T cell repertoires in cytomegalovirus infection. One entry per CDR3 protein results from TCRdb running MiXCR on the reads. The sample includes roughly 200,000 distinct CDR3 sequences, about a tenth of them seen just once. Sequences were obtained from PBMCs. These receptors all come from a human donor in good health (CMV status not recorded). Some clones in this sample may be carry-over from other donors' samples. Each CDR3 is given with its conserved first and last residue. Each record gives: clone size, J gene, V gene, D gene, CDR3 protein, CDR3 DNA. The D gene is left open where the match is weak. Where a row states a size, it is once, few, many or the class of an expanded clone; other rows omit it.

>many|TRBJ1-6|TRBV11-2|-
CASSFHVQHSPLHF
TGTGCCAGCAGCTTTCACGTTCAACATTCACCCCTCCACTTT
>many|TRBJ2-5|TRBV7-9|TRBD2
CASSYSGGAPETQYF
TGTGCCAGCAGCTATAGCGGGGGGGCTCCAGAGACCCAGTACTTC
>few|TRBJ1-2|TRBV5-4|TRBD1
CASSSGQGWDGYTF
TGTGCCAGCAGCTCCGGACAGGGCTGGGATGGCTACACCTTC
>-|TRBJ2-5|TRBV27|-
CASSTRGMQETQYF
TGTGCCAGCAGTACCCGGGGGATGCAAGAGACCCAGTACTTC
>-|TRBJ1-5|TRBV6-6|-
CASSYVGNQPQHF
TGTGCCAGCAGTTACGTCGGCAATCAGCCCCAGCATTTT
>many|TRBJ1-5|TRBV7-2|TRBD1
CASSRDSVQPQHF
TGTGCCAGCAGCCGGGACAGTGTTCAGCCCCAGCATTTT
>many|TRBJ2-1|TRBV12-3/TRBV12-4|TRBD2
CASSLNSGGAVEQFF
TGTGCCAGCAGTCTAAATAGCGGGGGGGCTGTTGAGCAGTTCTTC
>few|TRBJ2-1|TRBV14|-
CASSVLNEQFF
TGTGCCAGCAGCGTCCTCAATGAGCAGTTCTTC
>many|TRBJ2-3|TRBV12-3/TRBV12-4|-
CASSLAGVSGYTQYF
TGTGCCAGCAGTTTAGCGGGAGTCTCTGGATATACGCAGTATTTT
>once|TRBJ1-2|TRBV24-1|TRBD1
CATSDLGTGGGYTF
TGTGCCACCAGTGACTTGGGGACAGGCGGTGGCTACACCTTC
>-|TRBJ2-2|TRBV24-1|-
CATSDATFRDTGELFF
TGTGCCACCAGTGACGCCACTTTCAGGGACACCGGGGAGCTGTTTTTT
>many|TRBJ1-1|TRBV6-6|TRBD1
CASSFRQGHTEAFF
TGTGCCAGCAGTTTCCGACAGGGGCACACTGAAGCTTTCTTT
>many|TRBJ2-7|TRBV2|-
CATSGTPTYEQYF
TGTGCCACCTCTGGGACCCCTACCTACGAGCAGTACTTC
>many|TRBJ2-1|TRBV7-3|TRBD1
CASSPGTGTEQFF
TGTGCCAGCAGCCCCGGGACAGGCACTGAGCAGTTCTTC
>many|TRBJ2-7|TRBV7-2|TRBD1
CASSTTGGSYEQYF
TGTGCCAGCAGCACGACAGGGGGCTCCTACGAGCAGTACTTC
>-|TRBJ1-5|TRBV7-2|-
CASSLAVQNQPQHF
TGTGCCAGCAGCTTAGCTGTGCAAAATCAGCCCCAGCATTTT
>-|TRBJ1-1|TRBV10-3|TRBD1
CAIRETGGAGTEAFF
TGTGCCATCAGAGAAACAGGGGGCGCAGGGACTGAAGCTTTCTTT
>many|TRBJ1-5|TRBV6-2/TRBV6-3|TRBD1
CASSAPTGGYQPQHF
TGTGCCAGCAGTGCCCCGACAGGGGGCTATCAGCCCCAGCATTTT
>many|TRBJ1-6|TRBV7-9|-
CASSRSSFRNNSPLHF
TGTGCCAGCAGCCGTTCGAGCTTTCGAAATAATTCACCCCTCCACTTT
>many|TRBJ2-5|TRBV10-2|TRBD2
CASSESTSGIGETQYF
TGCGCCAGCAGTGAGTCGACTAGCGGGATAGGAGAGACCCAGTACTTC
>few|TRBJ2-1|TRBV24-1|TRBD2
CATSDRKRGGLSNEQFF
TGTGCCACCAGTGATCGCAAGCGGGGGGGCCTTTCTAATGAGCAGTTCTTC
>few|TRBJ2-5|TRBV20-1|-
CSASPQETQYF
TGCAGTGCGTCGCCCCAAGAGACCCAGTACTTC
>few|TRBJ2-7|TRBV28|-
CASSLRRDWENEQYF
TGTGCCAGCAGTTTACGGCGGGACTGGGAAAACGAGCAGTACTTC
>-|TRBJ2-1|TRBV6-2/TRBV6-3|-
CASSSTTHGEQFF
TGTGCCAGCAGCTCTACTACCCACGGAGAGCAGTTCTTC